The 9 T cell receptor beta chains below were found in one sample sequenced in a study of CD8 T cells in ankylosing spondylitis. MiXCR was run by TCRdb on the 5' RACE reads, yielding one entry per CDR3 protein. The sample contains 20,000 to 25,000 distinct CDR3 sequences, roughly 13% of which appear only once. Sample: blood. These receptors came from a male donor with ankylosing spondylitis or in good health (not recorded which).

This rearrangement joins TRBV20-1 to TRBJ2-3; 8 nucleotides agree with TRBD2. The CDR3 length is 14 residues. Losses at the gene ends were 5 bases for V and 1 base for J; bases not matched to a gene: 5. Per the germline V gene, CDR1 is DFQATT and CDR2 is SNEGSKA (reference sequence). CDR3 nucleotides: TGCAGTGCTCAAGGCGGGAGGCGCACAGATACGCAGTATTTT. Protein product: CSAQGGRRTDTQYF.

Here the CDR3 reads CASSFAGGFGNIQYF. The CDR3 DNA follows: TGTGCCAGCAGTTTCGCAGGGGGCTTCGGGAACATTCAGTACTTC. The chain employs TRBV28 and TRBJ2-4; 8 bases fit TRBD1. V was clipped by 3 bases and J by 7 bases; unmatched bases: 8. The CDR3 runs 15 residues. The germline V gene encodes CDR1 MDHEN and CDR2 SYDVKM.

In its sample, this clonotype was seen a few times. The chain carries TRBV28 and TRBJ1-1; 7 nucleotides align to TRBD1. Germline trimming cut 6 bases from V and 3 bases from J; bases unmatched to any gene: 7. Germline-derived CDR1 and CDR2 are MDHEN and SYDVKM. This CDR3 contains 14 residues. The CDR3: CASSDRARDTEAFF. CDR3 nucleotides: TGTGCCAGCAGCGACAGGGCTCGGGACACTGAAGCTTTCTTT. The variable domain in full, with the rest retrieved from reference TRBV28 and TRBJ1-1, is DVKVTQSSRYLVKRTGEKVFLECVQDMDHENMFWYRQDPGLGLRLIYFSYDVKMKEKGDIPEGYSVSREKKERFSLILESASTNQTSMYLCASSDRARDTEAFFGQGTRLTVV.

This clonotype appeared a few times. CDR3: CASSLAGGVGGYTF. CDR3 nucleotides: TGCGCCAGCAGCTTGGCTGGGGGCGTCGGTGGCTACACCTTC. The rearrangement joins TRBV5-1 to TRBJ1-2; a possible D gene is TRBD1 (6 bases). The germline CDR1 and CDR2 sequences are SGHRS and YFSETQ. Trimming pared 0 bases from V and 7 bases from J, leaving 13 bases between. The CDR3 is 14 amino acids.

There are many counts of this clonotype. J is TRBJ1-5 and V is TRBV28, with D possibly TRBD1 on 6 matching bases. V was trimmed by 6 bases and J by 7 bases, leaving 13 bases between them. CDR3 length equals 13 residues. CDR1 MDHEN and CDR2 SYDVKM come from the germline V gene. This chain's CDR3 is CASRQQGGQPQHF. The CDR3 coding sequence is TGTGCCAGCAGACAACAGGGAGGACAGCCCCAGCATTTT.

This clonotype was detected a few times. This sequence joins TRBV29-1 and TRBJ2-5; 7 nucleotides agree with TRBD1. J was trimmed by 6 bases and V by 4 bases; bases with no gene match: 11. The CDR3 is made up of 14 amino acids. CDR1 is SQVTM, CDR2 ANQGSEA, per germline. The CDR3 DNA reads as TGCAGCGTTGTTCGCCCGACAGGGTGGAAGACCCAGTACTTC. It is translated as CSVVRPTGWKTQYF. The whole variable domain, remainder taken from reference TRBV29-1 and TRBJ2-5, is SAVISQKPSRDICQRGTSLTIQCQVDSQVTMMFWYRQQPGQSLTLIATANQGSEATYESGFVIDKFPISRPNLTFSTLTVSNMSPEDSSIYLCSVVRPTGWKTQYFGPGTRLLVL.

This clonotype came up many times. The V call is TRBV29-1, the J call TRBJ1-1; D gene ambiguous. The CDR3 spans 11 residues. V lost 8 bases, J lost 1 base, and 8 bases lay in between. Per germline, CDR1 SQVTM and CDR2 ANQGSEA. Here the CDR3 reads CSTGRNTEAFF. CDR3 sequence (DNA): TGCAGCACCGGACGGAACACTGAAGCTTTCTTT.

This clonotype was counted ten times or more. This rearrangement joins TRBV6-2 or TRBV6-3 to TRBJ2-4; 8 bases are shared with TRBD1. This CDR3 has 14 amino acids. J lost 4 bases, V lost 5 bases, and 4 bases had no gene match. CDR1 MNHEY and CDR2 SVGEGT come from the germline V gene. The CDR3 loop is CASSAGTGKNIQYF. CDR3 nucleotide sequence: TGTGCCAGCAGTGCCGGGACAGGAAAAAACATTCAGTACTTC.

This clonotype was recorded a few times. The chain links TRBV6-2 or TRBV6-3 to TRBJ2-7; D gene unclear. The CDR3 is made up of 12 amino acids. V lost 4 bases and J 7 bases, leaving 11 bases between the germline ends. CDR1 and CDR2 from the germline V gene are MNHEY and SVGEGT. CDR3 sequence (DNA): TGTGCCAGCAGTTCGAATTTGAGAGAGCAGTACTTC. Translating gives CASSSNLREQYF.